These 10 T cell receptor beta chains were all obtained from the same sample, sequenced in a study of OX40 agonist ivuxolimab in advanced cancers. Generated by immunoSEQ multiplex PCR, the TCRdb table keeps only in-frame clones and is missing some. The data hold some 99,000 clones, with 90% observed a single time. The sequences come from CD4+ or CD8+ T cells sorted from blood, collected in a trial of the OX40 agonist ivuxolimab. Receptors originate from an adult with an advanced solid tumor such as melanoma, head and neck, liver or kidney cancer.

The V and J genes are TRBV6-1 and TRBJ1-1; 7 nucleotides agree with TRBD1. Germline CDR1 is MNHNS and CDR2 is SASEGT. The CDR3 length is 15 residues. Trimming removed 1 base from V and 4 bases from J; junction bases left unmatched: 6. DNA of the CDR3: TGTGCCAGCAGTGAAGTGGGACACAGGGGCACTGAAGCTTTCTTT. Protein product: CASSEVGHRGTEAFF.

The chain links TRBV14 to TRBJ1-2; TRBD1 aligns across 11 bases. The CDR3 is 15 residues long. The V and J ends lost 1 base and 5 bases, in that order; junction bases with no gene match: 3. Germline V gene data show CDR1 as SGHDN and CDR2 as FVKESK. In nucleotides, the CDR3 is TGTGCCAGCAGCCAAGTAGGACAGGGGGCTTATGGCTACACCTTC. It translates to CASSQVGQGAYGYTF.

The chain carries TRBV5-4 and TRBJ1-1, with D uncertain. Germline CDR1 is SGHNT and CDR2 is YYREEE (reference sequence). Trimming shortened V by 2 bases and J by 2 bases, and 1 base separated the two germline ends. This CDR3 contains 11 residues. The CDR3 region is CASSFNTEAFF. The CDR3 bases are TGTGCCAGCAGCTTTAACACTGAAGCTTTCTTT.

In the case of this clone: The junction and the germline gene differ at one end; a read error may be behind it. The rearrangement uses TRBV5-1 and TRBJ1-1; D gene ambiguous. The CDR3 consists of 15 residues. The germline gives CDR1 SGHRS, CDR2 YFSETQ. The CDR3 coding sequence is TGCGCCAGCAGATTGGGGTCGGGTCGGAACACTGAAGCTTTCTTT. Protein: CASRLGSGRNTEAFF.

The CDR3 DNA sequence: TGTGCCAGCAGCTTATTCCTAGCGGGTTACAATGAGCAGTTCTTC. Its translation: CASSLFLAGYNEQFF. The chain links TRBV7-6 to TRBJ2-1; 8 bases match TRBD2. The V gene's germline CDR1 is SGHVS and CDR2 FNYEAQ. With V trimmed by 2 bases and J by 4 bases, 4 bases remained unmatched. The CDR3 extends over 15 amino acids.

The rearrangement uses TRBV30 and TRBJ1-4; D remains unclear. Germline loops: CDR1 GTSNPN, CDR2 SVGIG (reference sequence). Trimming removed 5 bases at V and 8 bases at J, with 9 bases between. The length of the CDR3 is 11 residues. The CDR3 loop is CAWARREKLFF. In nucleotides, the CDR3 is TGTGCCTGGGCTAGGCGGGAAAAACTGTTTTTT.

The rearrangement joins TRBV7-9 to TRBJ1-6; 7 nucleotides line up with TRBD1. Per germline, CDR1 SEHNR and CDR2 FQNEAQ (reference sequence). The J segment lost 7 bases and the V segment lost 4 bases, leaving 4 bases of the junction unmatched. This CDR3 contains 14 residues. CDR3 coding DNA: TGTGCCAGCAGCTCGACAGGGAACAATTCACCCCTCCACTTT. As protein: CASSSTGNNSPLHF.

V is TRBV5-4 and J is TRBJ2-1; the match to TRBD2 covers 8 bases. CDR3 length equals 16 residues. The germline V gene has CDR1 SGHNT and CDR2 YYREEE (reference sequence). Trimming removed 4 bases from V and 4 bases from J; junction bases left unmatched: 10. This CDR3 reads CASSPGTSGGYNEQFF. CDR3 nucleotides: TGTGCCAGCAGCCCGGGGACAAGCGGGGGTTACAATGAGCAGTTCTTC.

This clone was seen just once. The chain joins TRBV6-4 to TRBJ2-5; D is perhaps TRBD1 or TRBD2 (6 bases each). V was trimmed by 7 bases and J by 5 bases, leaving 11 bases between them. CDR3 size: 12 residues. Germline loops: CDR1 MRHNA, CDR2 SNTAGT. CDR3 coding DNA: TGTGCCAGCAAGGGGGGCAGGGAGACCCAGTACTTC. As protein: CASKGGRETQYF.

The chain links TRBV19 to TRBJ2-1, with 14 nucleotides matching TRBD2. Germline CDR1 and CDR2: LNHDA and SQIVND (reference sequence). With V trimmed by 5 bases and J by 6 bases, 12 bases remained unmatched. This CDR3 region has 18 residues. The CDR3 loop is CASSRTSGRNIGSNEQFF. The DNA of the CDR3 is TGTGCCAGTAGTCGGACTAGCGGGAGGAATATAGGTTCCAATGAGCAGTTCTTC. Variable domain in full (rest from reference TRBV19 and TRBJ2-1): DGGITQSPKYLFRKEGQNVTLSCEQNLNHDAMYWYRQDPGQGLRLIYYSQIVNDFQKGDIAEGYSVSREKKESFPLTVTSAQKNPTAFYLCASSRTSGRNIGSNEQFFGPGTRLTVL.